This TCR beta chain emerged from a study of shared clonotypes between healthy human individuals. About the study: CD4 naive cells filled three plates per donor, CD4 memory three, CD8 naive two and CD8 memory one.

Looked up from germline, CDR1 is LNHDA and CDR2 is SQIVND (reference sequence). There are 14 residues in the CDR3. V dropped 3 bases and J dropped 3 bases, with 11 bases sitting between them. Study-wide results and limits: Shared clonotypes: 4.5% to 6% naive CD4, roughly 3.5% naive CD8, about 2.4% memory CD4, roughly 0.4% memory CD8.

Regarding this clone: The antigen is undetermined.

The run depth of the assay was deep. When replicate PCRs were run on sorted subsets, they used around 200 ng DNA, around 33,000 T cell genomes. Some clones are missing from TCRdb's copy, which holds only in-frame ones; the method was immunoSEQ multiplex PCR. The sample records approximately 110,000 clones, less than 75% being singletons. This sequence was found in a woman in her twenties or thirties in good health. The V gene is TRBV19, the J gene TRBJ1-1; D is uncertain. The sample comprised memory CD8+ T cells sorted from blood. This sample's subset: CD45RO+ cells pooled with CCR7-negative TemRA cells. The CDR3 DNA reads TGTGCCAGTAGTATCACCGACGGATACACTGAAGCTTTCTTT. Amino acids: CASSITDGYTEAFF.